This entry lists 15 T cell receptor beta chains sequenced from one sample in a study of blood T cell repertoires in COVID-19. TCRdb keeps only in-frame clones here, not all; method: immunoSEQ multiplex PCR. The sample shows some 78,000 clones, around nine tenths of them seen only once. The sequencing input was peripheral blood. The receptors derive from an elderly woman with active or convalescent COVID-19.

The chain carries TRBV24-1 and TRBJ1-4, with TRBD1 as a possible D gene (5 bases). Trimming removed 3 bases from V and 6 bases from J, with 13 bases in between. CDR1 KGHDR and CDR2 SFDVKD come from the germline V gene. The CDR3 sequence is 15 residues long. The CDR3 here is CATSDQGGADEKLFF. CDR3 sequence (DNA): TGTGCCACCAGTGATCAGGGTGGGGCGGATGAAAAACTGTTTTTT.

This clone was counted between two and nine times. V usage is TRBV5-1 and J usage is TRBJ1-1, with D possibly matching TRBD1 (5 bases). The CDR3 loop spans 15 amino acids. Trimming stripped 4 bases from V and 5 bases from J, with 18 bases between. Germline V gene sequence: CDR1 SGHRS, CDR2 YFSETQ. The CDR3 sequence is CASSTLGPGGTEAFF. As DNA, the CDR3 is TGCGCCAGCAGCACATTAGGTCCTGGGGGGACTGAAGCTTTCTTT.

This clone is a singleton in its sample. V is TRBV5-1 and J is TRBJ2-3, with 12 bases matching TRBD2. This CDR3 is built from 16 residues. The V segment lost 0 bases and the J segment 3 bases; nucleotides outside the gene matches: 2. The germline V gene encodes CDR1 SGHRS and CDR2 YFSETQ. Here the CDR3 reads CASSLASGGVTDTQYF. Here the CDR3 DNA reads TGCGCCAGCAGCTTGGCTAGCGGGGGGGTAACAGATACGCAGTATTTT.

The V call is TRBV11-3, the J call TRBJ2-5; TRBD2 is a possible D gene (6 bases). V was clipped by 5 bases and J by 5 bases, with 18 bases between them. Per germline, CDR1 SGHNT and CDR2 YENEEA. The CDR3 covers 15 residues. In nucleotides, the CDR3 is TGTGCCAGCAGCACCTCGACTAGTACGGTGGAGACCCAGTACTTC. Residues: CASSTSTSTVETQYF.

In this sample, this clone turned up a few times. This likely stems from a read error, as it lies one base from a far larger clone. Other DNA variants within this sample encode the same CDR3. The chain employs TRBV19 and TRBJ2-1; TRBD1 might be the D (8 bases). Looked up from germline, CDR1 is LNHDA and CDR2 is SQIVND (reference sequence). V was pared by 5 bases and J by 9 bases, with 26 bases between. There are 17 residues in the CDR3. CDR3: CASSPGAGRTGRGEQFF. In nucleotides, the CDR3 is TGTGCCAGTAGTCCGGGGGCGGGGAGGACAGGGAGGGGTGAGCAGTTCTTC.

This clone was detected once. The V gene is TRBV7-6, the J gene TRBJ2-1, with D hard to call. This CDR3 region has 15 residues. Germline values: CDR1 SGHVS, CDR2 FNYEAQ. Trimming removed 5 bases at V and 6 bases at J, with 17 bases between. CDR3 residues: CASSEPSEYSNEQFF. The CDR3 DNA sequence: TGTGCCAGCAGCGAACCGAGCGAATATAGCAATGAGCAGTTCTTC.

V usage is TRBV6-5 and J usage is TRBJ1-5, with D perhaps TRBD1 (6 bases). The V gene lost 9 bases and the J gene lost 11 bases, with 17 bases spanning the gap. In germline, CDR1 is MNHEY, CDR2 SVGAGI. CDR3 size: 12 residues. This CDR3 reads CASRAPQGTQHF. The CDR3, as DNA: TGTGCCAGTAGGGCACCCCAGGGGACCCAGCATTTT.

The V call is TRBV6-5, the J call TRBJ1-1, with D maybe TRBD1 (5 bases). V was trimmed by 6 bases and J by 0 bases, leaving 8 bases between them. The CDR3 spans 13 residues. Germline lookup yields CDR1 MNHEY and CDR2 SVGAGI. CDR3 protein: CASRRRVNTEAFF. CDR3 DNA sequence: TGTGCCAGCAGGCGCAGGGTGAACACTGAAGCTTTCTTT.

V gene TRBV7-6 combines with J gene TRBJ2-3; 7 bases fit TRBD2. Germline V gene lookup returns CDR1 SGHVS and CDR2 FNYEAQ. V trimming: 1 base; J trimming: 0 bases; junction bases outside the gene matches: 4. CDR3 length: 16 amino acids. The CDR3, as DNA: TGTGCCAGCAGCTTAGTTCTAGCGGCAAGCACAGATACGCAGTATTTT. Translation gives CASSLVLAASTDTQYF. Using reference TRBV7-6 and TRBJ2-3 for the parts outside the CDR3, the full variable domain is GAGVSQSPRYKVTKRGQDVALRCDPISGHVSLYWYRQALGQGPEFLTYFNYEAQQDKSGLPNDRFSAERPEGSISTLTIQRTEQRDSAMYRCASSLVLAASTDTQYFGPGTRLTVL.

J is TRBJ1-2 and V is TRBV18; no reliable D call. CDR1 is KGHSH, CDR2 LQKENI, per germline. The CDR3 loop spans 12 amino acids. Trimming removed 4 bases from V and 6 bases from J, with 9 bases in between. CDR3 nucleotide sequence: TGTGCCAGCTCACGCAACAGAGATGGCTACACCTTC. Translation: CASSRNRDGYTF.

V usage is TRBV6-1 and J usage is TRBJ1-5; D might be TRBD1 (6 bases). The CDR3 spans 13 residues. Per the germline V gene, CDR1 is MNHNS and CDR2 is SASEGT. V dropped 2 bases and J dropped 5 bases, with 7 bases sitting between them. CDR3 sequence (DNA): TGTGCCAGCAGTGAAAGGACAGATCAGCCCCAGCATTTT. It is translated as CASSERTDQPQHF.

The chain carries TRBV7-2 and TRBJ2-5; a weak D match, TRBD1 (7 bases). The V and J ends lost 0 bases and 10 bases respectively, with 18 bases between them. This CDR3 is built from 15 residues. Germline values: CDR1 SGHTA, CDR2 FQGNSA. CDR3 amino acids: CASSLASGGRKVQYF. The DNA for the CDR3 is TGTGCCAGCAGCTTAGCGTCAGGGGGGCGTAAGGTCCAGTACTTC.

This sequence joins TRBV4-3 and TRBJ2-3, with TRBD2 matching over 13 bases. The germline V gene has CDR1 LGHNA and CDR2 YSLEER. J gave up 7 bases and V 3 bases, and 4 bases lay outside the gene matches. This CDR3 comprises 15 residues. The CDR3 DNA reads TGCGCCAGCAGCCACCAGACTAGCGGGAGGAATACGCAGTATTTT. It yields the protein CASSHQTSGRNTQYF.

The chain couples TRBV29-1 to TRBJ2-7; TRBD2 matches 13 bases. J was trimmed by 2 bases and V by 1 base; bases with no gene match: 2. The CDR3 totals 15 residues. Looked up from germline, CDR1 is SQVTM and CDR2 is ANQGSEA. CDR3 sequence: CSVEGTSGGTYEQYF. CDR3 nucleotide sequence: TGCAGCGTTGAAGGGACTAGCGGGGGCACCTACGAGCAGTACTTC.

The chain has TRBV19 and TRBJ2-2, with 10 bases identical to TRBD2. Germline CDR1 reads LNHDA; CDR2 reads SQIVND (reference sequence). Unmatched junction bases numbered 5, after V lost 4 bases and J lost 0 bases. CDR3 length: 17 amino acids. The CDR3 here is CASSRLAGAANTGELFF. The CDR3 DNA follows: TGTGCCAGTAGTAGGCTAGCGGGGGCCGCGAACACCGGGGAGCTGTTTTTT.